The TCR beta chain described here comes from a study of blood T cell repertoires in COVID-19. V dropped 3 bases and J dropped 6 bases, with 12 bases sitting between them. Looked up from germline, CDR1 is LGHNA and CDR2 is YNFKEQ. CDR3 size: 14 residues. In the study's own analysis: Amplification of reference gene primers was used by the study to estimate nucleated cell counts. Produced via immunoSEQ multiplex PCR; TCRdb's table is partial and in-frame only. V, J and clone size are those of that table, while D and trimming were read from the DNA. Of around 220,000 clones detected, around nine tenths appear once; the ten largest clones hold 2% to 2.5%. A few counts support this clone.

This receptor was taken from a middle-aged woman who had recovered from COVID-19. The sample comprised peripheral blood. The rearrangement joins TRBV4-2 to TRBJ1-5; possible D gene TRBD1, 5 bases. The CDR3, as DNA: TGTGCCAGCAGCCAGGGGGGGGTTGCTCAGCCCCAGCATTTT. Protein product: CASSQGGVAQPQHF.